These T cell receptor beta chains were read from a single sample in a study of blood T cell repertoires in COVID-19. Clones were read by immunoSEQ multiplex PCR, and TCRdb kept only the in-frame ones, dropping some. The sample has 65,000 to 70,000 clones, 70% to 85% seen once. The specimen sequenced was peripheral blood. The origin of the receptors is a man older than 75 with active COVID-19. CDR3s include the opening cysteine and the closing phenylalanine or tryptophan. Each record gives: V gene, clone size, J gene, D gene, CDR3 protein, CDR3 DNA. D genes are given only for firm matches. Clone size is stated in some rows and not others, as once, few, many or a class when expanded.

>TRBV7-6|.|TRBJ2-2|.
CASSFQQGNTGELFF
TGTGCCAGCAGCTTTCAACAGGGGAACACCGGGGAGCTGTTTTTT
>TRBV21-1|.|TRBJ2-1|.
CASSKECAYSYNEQFF
TGTGCCAGCAGCAAAGAGTGCGCGTACTCCTACAATGAGCAGTTCTTC
>TRBV5-6|once|TRBJ1-1|.
CASSLTFTEAFF
TGTGCCAGCAGCTTGACTTTTACTGAAGCTTTCTTT
>TRBV9|.|TRBJ2-5|.
CASSARDAGQETQYF
TGTGCCAGCAGCGCGCGGGACGCAGGCCAAGAGACCCAGTACTTC
>TRBV6-5|.|TRBJ1-5|.
CASREAGAGNQPQHF
TGTGCCAGCAGAGAGGCAGGGGCTGGGAATCAGCCCCAGCATTTT
>TRBV7-2|.|TRBJ2-1|TRBD2
CASSLSGSSYNEQFF
TGTGCCAGCAGCCTTAGCGGGAGCTCCTACAATGAGCAGTTCTTC
>TRBV29-1|.|TRBJ2-3|TRBD2
CSVPPGLAGNDTQYF
TGCAGCGTCCCGCCGGGACTAGCGGGAAACGATACGCAGTATTTT
>TRBV19|.|TRBJ1-5|TRBD1
CASSIRQGPGQPQHF
TGTGCCAGTAGTATCCGACAGGGTCCGGGCCAGCCCCAGCATTTT
>TRBV19|.|TRBJ1-1|.
CASSPQGPNTEAFF
TGTGCCAGTAGTCCTCAGGGGCCTAACACTGAAGCTTTCTTT
>TRBV9|.|TRBJ2-3|TRBD2
CASSVVLAGGTDTQYF
TGTGCCAGCAGCGTAGTCCTAGCGGGGGGAACAGATACGCAGTATTTT
>TRBV6-1|.|TRBJ1-1|.
CASSEALGQMNTEAFF
TGTGCCAGCAGTGAAGCGCTGGGACAAATGAACACTGAAGCTTTCTTT
>TRBV18|.|TRBJ2-3|.
CASSPQEAFTDTQYF
TGTGCCAGCTCACCCCAGGAGGCGTTCACAGATACGCAGTATTTT
>TRBV4-1|few|TRBJ1-6|TRBD1
CASRHTGQADNSPLHF
TGCGCCAGCAGACATACAGGACAGGCCGATAATTCACCCCTCCACTTT
>TRBV7-2|.|TRBJ2-7|TRBD1
CATSTGPGKSYEQYF
TGTGCCACCTCGACAGGGCCGGGTAAATCCTACGAGCAGTACTTC
>TRBV7-2|few|TRBJ1-5|.
CASSLAGGGPQHF
TGTGCCAGCAGTCTAGCGGGTGGTGGGCCCCAGCATTTT
>TRBV7-9|few|TRBJ2-1|.
CASSLRPESSYNEQFF
TGTGCCAGCAGCCTCCGCCCGGAGAGCTCCTACAATGAGCAGTTCTTC
>TRBV18|.|TRBJ1-4|.
CASSPQGGNEKLFF
TGTGCCAGCTCACCACAGGGGGGGAATGAAAAACTGTTTTTT
>TRBV15|.|TRBJ2-1|TRBD2
CATSRVRESINEQFF
TGTGCCACCAGCAGAGTGCGGGAGAGCATCAATGAGCAGTTCTTC
>TRBV4-2|.|TRBJ2-2|.
CASSQEGGGELFF
TGTGCCAGCAGCCAAGAAGGCGGCGGGGAGCTGTTTTTT
>TRBV5-1|.|TRBJ2-7|TRBD1
CASSNRDRGSYEQYF
TGCGCCAGCAGCAACCGGGACAGGGGCTCCTACGAGCAGTACTTC
>TRBV5-5|.|TRBJ2-3|TRBD2
CASSLNPTSGRDTQYF
TGTGCCAGCAGCTTGAACCCTACTAGCGGGAGAGATACGCAGTATTTT
>TRBV18|.|TRBJ1-4|.
CASSPRGLEGSTNEKLFF
TGTGCCAGCTCACCACGAGGGCTTGAAGGGTCAACTAATGAAAAACTGTTTTTT
>TRBV25-1|.|TRBJ2-7|TRBD2
CASIPIGLAGVTYEQYF
TGTGCCAGCATCCCAATAGGACTAGCGGGAGTAACCTACGAGCAGTACTTC
>TRBV29-1|.|TRBJ1-5|TRBD1
CSVQTGGGQPQHF
TGCAGCGTCCAAACAGGGGGTGGTCAGCCCCAGCATTTT
>TRBV6-5|.|TRBJ1-2|.
CASRGAGELYTF
TGTGCCAGCAGGGGGGCAGGAGAACTCTACACCTTC
>TRBV6-5|.|TRBJ2-3|.
CASSPSLARTDTQYF
TGTGCCAGCAGCCCGAGTCTAGCGCGCACAGATACGCAGTATTTT
>TRBV11-2|few|TRBJ1-5|TRBD1
CASSLGPSGGWNQPQHF
TGTGCCAGCAGCTTAGGGCCCTCAGGGGGATGGAATCAGCCCCAGCATTTT
>TRBV10-3|.|TRBJ1-1|.
CAISGEREGTEAFF
TGTGCCATCAGTGGGGAAAGGGAGGGCACTGAAGCTTTCTTT
>TRBV19|.|TRBJ2-3|.
CASSRPEALTDTQYF
TGTGCCAGTAGTCGACCGGAGGCCCTCACAGATACGCAGTATTTT
>TRBV27|.|TRBJ2-6|.
CASSLGTTRSSGANVLTF
TGTGCCAGCAGTTTAGGTACAACCCGAAGCTCTGGGGCCAACGTCCTGACTTTC
>TRBV7-9|.|TRBJ2-7|.
CASSSPLAESYEQYF
TGTGCCAGCAGCTCCCCTCTCGCGGAGAGCTACGAGCAGTACTTC